The clone carrying this T cell receptor (beta chain) has ten or more counts. As yet, its antigen is unknown. Blood samples were heparinized, 5 to 8 ml per donor. The data were taken from a study of T cell clonality in common variable immunodeficiency. Measured with immunoSEQ multiplex PCR; TCRdb has only the in-frame clones, and not every one. The specimen has roughly 34,000 clones, none found just once. Broader study findings: In common variable immunodeficiency, TCR beta chains reportedly carried fewer deletions and N-nucleotide insertions. Authors noted CVID clonality's cause needs subpopulation repertoire sequencing. Shared TCRbeta clones were fewer between CVID subjects than controls. TCRbeta clonality was increased in CVID versus healthy controls.

Sequences were obtained from peripheral blood mononuclear cells. This TCR derives from a human donor with common variable immunodeficiency.

CDR3 sequence reads: CASSLLAGASEQFF. CDR3 bases read: TGTGCCAGCAGCTTACTTGCGGGAGCGAGTGAG. The genes are TRBV7-6 and TRBJ2-1; 7 nucleotides line up with TRBD2. The sequenced fragment ends 3 residues before the CDR3 boundary, so the rest is inferred from the germline J gene. CDR1 is SGHVS and CDR2 is FNYEAQ in the germline V gene. The ends lost 2 bases at V and 9 bases at J; junction bases unmatched: 7. The CDR3 covers 14 residues.